The text below deals with one T cell receptor (beta chain). The data are from a study of technical replicates of blood from a few donors. Germline values: CDR1 SGHAT, CDR2 FQNNGV. Trimming removed 4 bases at V and 4 bases at J, with 8 bases between. The CDR3 spans 12 residues. The method was immunoSEQ multiplex PCR; TCRdb's version includes in-frame clones alone and lacks a portion of them. Of 65,000 to 85,000 clones in the sample, 85% to 95% were seen once. The sample taken for sequencing was T cells isolated from PBMCs. The V and J genes are TRBV11-2 and TRBJ2-7; D not certain. This receptor was taken from a human donor in good health. This chain's CDR3 is CASSSTAYEQYF. The CDR3 DNA is TGTGCCAGCAGCTCCACAGCTTACGAGCAGTACTTC.